This TCR beta chain was identified in a study of T cell responses to AZD1222 COVID-19 vaccine. With V trimmed by 4 bases and J by 2 bases, 12 bases remained unmatched. Germline lookup yields CDR1 SGDLS and CDR2 YYNGEE. There are 16 residues in the CDR3. Assay: immunoSEQ multiplex PCR; the TCRdb copy retains only in-frame clones and omits some. Found here are some 120,000 clones, about 85% of them singletons; the top ten hold approximately 1.5%. Note on this clone: Its matching antigen is unknown.

Study findings and constraints: Clonal diversity was possibly underestimated; the donors were predominantly white British and more often female. Unmutated variant regions are reportedly the target of nearly half of TCRs that are spike-specific.

This receptor was taken from an adult in good health. The chain carries TRBV9 and TRBJ2-7, with 7 bases lining up with TRBD1. The source was peripheral blood, collected on day 0 of AZD1222 vaccination. DNA of the CDR3: TGTGCCAGCAGCCCGCAGGCCGGGACAGTAGCCTACGAGCAGTACTTC. Translated: CASSPQAGTVAYEQYF.